This section outlines one T cell receptor beta chain sequence together with its context. These data are taken from a study of T cells in Graves' hyperthyroidism and ophthalmopathy. Researchers amplified the TCR beta CDR3 regions from RNA transcripts. The HTBI primer set was used in a first-round RT-PCR of the TCR CDR3. TCRdb ran MiXCR on the multiplex PCR reads and lists one entry per CDR3 protein. The data contain roughly 550,000 distinct CDR3 sequences, about 16% of them singletons. Criteria for exclusion of patients were uncontrolled infection, other autoimmune disease, pregnancy or lactation. This CDR3 comprises 11 residues. The V gene lost 8 bases and the J gene lost 6 bases, with 7 bases spanning the gap. Per germline, CDR1 MNHEY and CDR2 SVGEGT.

The receptor was derived from a woman aged 25 to 45 with Graves' ophthalmopathy. The chain carries TRBV6-2 or TRBV6-3 and TRBJ2-2; D not certain. The specimen sequenced was blood. The CDR3 loop is CASAVPGELFF. CDR3 DNA sequence: TGTGCCAGCGCCGTCCCCGGGGAGCTGTTTTTT.